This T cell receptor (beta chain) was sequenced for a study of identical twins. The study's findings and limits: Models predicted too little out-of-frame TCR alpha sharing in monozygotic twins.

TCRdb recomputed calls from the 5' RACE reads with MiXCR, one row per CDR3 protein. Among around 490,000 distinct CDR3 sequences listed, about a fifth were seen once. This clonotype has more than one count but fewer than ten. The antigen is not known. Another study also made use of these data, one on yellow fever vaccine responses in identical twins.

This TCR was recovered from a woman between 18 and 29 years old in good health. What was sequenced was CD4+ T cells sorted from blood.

The CDR3 reads CSASMPNNEQFF. The CDR3 nucleotides read TGCAGTGCTAGTATGCCGAACAATGAGCAGTTCTTC. The chain couples TRBV20-1 to TRBJ2-1; D not resolved. CDR1 DFQATT and CDR2 SNEGSKA come from the germline V gene (reference sequence). Trimming cost V 3 bases and J 5 bases, with 8 bases left between them. This CDR3 spans 12 amino acids.